This T cell receptor beta chain was obtained from a study of CD8 T cells in ankylosing spondylitis. The V end lost 8 bases, the J end lost 0 bases, and 12 bases lay between the germline ends. Germline V gives CDR1 MNHNS, CDR2 SASEGT. This CDR3 has 14 residues. Whole-study results and caveats: Prior work had noted some motif variants in reactive arthritis blood and synovial fluid.

Quantitative barcoded 5'-RACE was used to prepare TCR beta libraries. TCRdb fed the 5' RACE reads into MiXCR, producing one record per CDR3 protein. There are about 250,000 distinct CDR3 sequences in the sample; roughly a third occur only once, and around 4.5% lies in the top ten. The sample holds a few counts of this clonotype. The antigen is unknown. The rearrangement links TRBV6-1 to TRBJ2-3; D remains ambiguous. The sequence was obtained from a male donor with ankylosing spondylitis or in good health (not recorded which). Sequencing was carried out using blood, either unsorted or a sorted T cell fraction (not recorded which). The CDR3 DNA reads as TGTGCCAGCGCGGATAGCAGTAGCACAGATACGCAGTATTTT. Translated: CASADSSSTDTQYF.